Listed below are T cell receptor beta chains from one sample, sequenced in a study of cytomegalovirus exposure and HLA in healthy donors. Assay used: immunoSEQ multiplex PCR; TCRdb lists only in-frame clones, some missing. The table includes about 140,000 clones, 70% to 85% detected once. The sample taken for sequencing was PBMCs. The receptors were sampled from a woman aged 55-69 years in good health and CMV-seropositive. The CDR3 runs from the conserved cysteine through the conserved F or W. D genes are given only for firm matches. Only some rows state a clone size, as once, few, many or a class for expanded clones.

V	size	J	D	DNA	CDR3
TRBV7-3	few	TRBJ1-1	TRBD1	TGCGCCAGCAGCCAAGTAAGCAACAGGGGGCACACTGAAGCTTTCTTT	CASSQVSNRGHTEAFF
TRBV13	once	TRBJ2-7	NA	TGTGCCAGCAGCTTAGATTATGGACAGGGGACTAGCGAGCAGTACTTC	CASSLDYGQGTSEQYF
TRBV9	NA	TRBJ1-2	NA	TGTGCCAGCAGCCCCGAATCGGACGGGAAAGATGGCTACACCTTC	CASSPESDGKDGYTF
TRBV7-3	NA	TRBJ2-3	NA	TGTGCCAGCAGCTCCGGAGCTAGCACAGATACGCAGTATTTT	CASSSGASTDTQYF
TRBV2	NA	TRBJ2-5	NA	TGTGCCAGCCTGAAAAGGGGAACCGAGACCCAGTACTTC	CASLKRGTETQYF
TRBV28	NA	TRBJ1-4	TRBD1	TGTGCCAGCAGTTTAGAGGGACAGAGAAATGAAAAACTGTTTTTT	CASSLEGQRNEKLFF
TRBV5-6	few	TRBJ2-1	TRBD2	TGTGCCAGCAGCTTGACCGGGGGGGGCGGTGAGCAGTTCTTC	CASSLTGGGGEQFF
TRBV7-2	few	TRBJ2-2	NA	TGTGCCAGCAGCAACGGACGGGGCACCGGGGAGCTGTTTTTT	CASSNGRGTGELFF
TRBV7-9	once	TRBJ2-3	NA	TGTGCCAGCAGCTCGGACAGAACCCCAGATACGCAGTATTTT	CASSSDRTPDTQYF
TRBV6-5	NA	TRBJ2-7	TRBD1	TGTGCCAGCAGTTATTCCGGGACAGGGGGATCCCACGAGCAGTACTTC	CASSYSGTGGSHEQYF
TRBV7-2	NA	TRBJ2-7	NA	TGTGCCAGCAGCTTAGAGGGACATTCGTCCTACGAGCAGTACTTC	CASSLEGHSSYEQYF
TRBV21-1	NA	TRBJ1-5	NA	TGTGCCAGCAGCACCCAAAAACAGGGACCTTTTAGCAATCAGCCCCAGCATTTT	CASSTQKQGPFSNQPQHF
TRBV13	few	TRBJ1-3	NA	TGTGCCAGCAGACGGGGACTCTCTGGAAACACCATATATTTT	CASRRGLSGNTIYF
TRBV28	NA	TRBJ2-3	NA	TGTGCCAGCACCTTAGGAGGGGCGAAAGATACGCAGTATTTT	CASTLGGAKDTQYF
TRBV7-2	NA	TRBJ2-7	NA	TGTGCCAGCAGCCGCGACAGGTTCTCCTACGAGCAGTACTTC	CASSRDRFSYEQYF
TRBV7-3	few	TRBJ2-5	NA	TGTGCCAGCAGCTCCGGGTCCTTACGGGGGGAGACCCAGTACTTC	CASSSGSLRGETQYF
TRBV5-4	NA	TRBJ2-7	TRBD1	TGTGCCAGCAGCAGAGGACAGGCGTCCTCCTACGAGCAGTACTTC	CASSRGQASSYEQYF
TRBV28	NA	TRBJ2-7	NA	TGTGCCAGCAGTGGGGACTCCCCGCCCTACGAGCAGTACTTC	CASSGDSPPYEQYF